Each of the 28 T cell receptor beta chains below was sequenced from the same sample in a study of T cells in Graves' hyperthyroidism and ophthalmopathy. Amplified regions were TCR beta CDR3 sequences from RNA transcripts. In the first-round RT-PCR of the TCR CDR3, the HTBI primer set was used. TCRdb reprocessed the multiplex PCR reads with MiXCR, giving one entry per CDR3 protein. Of 50,000 to 75,000 distinct CDR3 sequences listed, less than 50% were seen once; the top ten hold around 11%. The specimen sequenced was blood. These receptors were obtained from a woman under 40 with Graves' ophthalmopathy.

This clonotype was seen many times. This rearrangement joins TRBV14 to TRBJ1-1, with no clear D. CDR1 SGHDN and CDR2 FVKESK come from the germline V gene. The V end lost 4 bases, the J end lost 3 bases, and 9 bases lay between the germline ends. CDR3 length equals 13 residues. CDR3 bases: TGTGCCAGCAGCCCTCGAGACTACACTGAAGCTTTCTTT. This translates into CASSPRDYTEAFF.

V is TRBV7-3 and J is TRBJ2-2, with unresolved D. The V end was cut by 5 bases, the J end by 7 bases, with 14 bases between. Looked up from germline, CDR1 is SGHTA and CDR2 is FQGTGA. CDR3 length: 14 residues. CDR3 bases: TGTGCCAGCAGCCTGGAGACCAGTTACGGGGAGCTGTTTTTT. The encoded protein is CASSLETSYGELFF. The complete variable domain, with remaining parts taken from reference TRBV7-3 and TRBJ2-2, reads GAGVSQTPSNKVTEKGKYVELRCDPISGHTALYWYRQSLGQGPEFLIYFQGTGAADDSGLPNDRFFAVRPEGSVSTLKIQRTERGDSAVYLCASSLETSYGELFFGEGSRLTVL.

The sample holds many counts of this clonotype. The chain couples TRBV30 to TRBJ1-3; no clear D. CDR1 and CDR2 from the germline V gene are GTSNPN and SVGIG (reference sequence). Trimming took off 0 bases at V and 7 bases at J, with 4 bases between the two ends. The CDR3 contains 11 residues. The CDR3 DNA sequence: TGTGCCTGGAGTGTAGAGAACACCATATATTTT. Protein sequence: CAWSVENTIYF.

This chain joins TRBV12-3 or TRBV12-4 and TRBJ1-6; TRBD1 matches at 8 bases. V shed 2 bases, J shed 6 bases, and the junction held 6 bases outside the gene matches. The CDR3 loop spans 16 amino acids. Here the CDR3 reads CASSLQGARGNSPLHF. CDR3 nucleotide sequence: TGTGCCAGCAGTTTACAGGGGGCGCGTGGTAATTCACCCCTCCACTTT.

The rearrangement joins TRBV19 to TRBJ1-6; D remains unclear. The CDR3 is 15 residues long. V lost 7 bases, J lost 1 base, and 11 bases lay in between. Germline CDR1 LNHDA, CDR2 SQIVND (reference sequence). DNA for the CDR3: TGTGCCAGTACCTACGGGAGGTCCTATAATTCACCCCTCCACTTT. Its protein is CASTYGRSYNSPLHF. The full variable domain, completed using reference TRBV19 and TRBJ1-6, is DGGITQSPKYLFRKEGQNVTLSCEQNLNHDAMYWYRQDPGQGLRLIYYSQIVNDFQKGDIAEGYSVSREKKESFPLTVTSAQKNPTAFYLCASTYGRSYNSPLHFGNGTRLTVT.

This clonotype was detected ten times or more. This sequence joins TRBV28 and TRBJ2-7, with 7 bases matching TRBD1. In germline, CDR1 is MDHEN, CDR2 SYDVKM. V lost 7 bases and J lost 6; bases outside the gene matches: 15. The CDR3 loop spans 15 amino acids. Here the CDR3 DNA reads TGTGCCAGCACTTACGGAACAGGGGAAGCGTCCGAGCAGTACTTC. Its protein is CASTYGTGEASEQYF.

The chain combines TRBV24-1 with TRBJ2-3; D uncertain. The CDR3 loop spans 15 amino acids. CDR1 is KGHDR, CDR2 SFDVKD, per germline. V was trimmed by 4 bases and J by 0 bases, leaving 10 bases between them. The CDR3 DNA sequence: TGTGCCACCAGTGACCAGGCTGTGAGCACAGATACGCAGTATTTT. Translating gives CATSDQAVSTDTQYF.

This chain links TRBV28 with TRBJ1-3; D is unclear. V was clipped by 10 bases and J by 7 bases, with 23 bases between them. Per the germline V gene, CDR1 is MDHEN and CDR2 is SYDVKM. The CDR3 covers 15 residues. CDR3 loop: CANSLRHAGTNTIYF. The DNA of the CDR3 is TGTGCCAACAGCCTAAGACACGCCGGTACCAACACCATATATTTT.

This clonotype has only a few counts. One junction end disagrees with the germline gene, perhaps due to a read error. The chain carries TRBV7-2 and TRBJ2-7; TRBD2 aligns across 14 bases. The CDR3 extends over 17 amino acids. Germline assignment: CDR1 SGHTA and CDR2 FQGNSA. The CDR3 loop is CASSLVGTSGGFYEQYF. The CDR3 coding sequence is TGTGCTAGCAGCTTAGTGGGGACTAGCGGGGGATTCTACGAGCAGTACTTC. The full variable domain, its missing parts supplied by reference TRBV7-2 and TRBJ2-7, is GAGVSQSPSNKVTEKGKDVELRCDPISGHTALYWYRQSLGQGLEFLIYFQGNSAPDKSGLPSDRFSAERTGGSVSTLTIQRTQQEDSAVYLCASSLVGTSGGFYEQYFGPGTRLTVT.

About this clonotype itself: The CDR3 does not end in the conserved phenylalanine or tryptophan, so this is likely a read error. This rearrangement joins TRBV5-1 to TRBJ2-5; unclear D gene. Trimming took off 3 bases at V and 2 bases at J, with 2 bases between the two ends. From germline, CDR1 is SGHRS and CDR2 YFSETQ. The CDR3 has 11 residues. DNA for the CDR3: TGCGCCAGCAGCTCGCAAGAGACCCAGTACTGC. As protein: CASSSQETQYC.

In its sample, this clonotype was seen many times. The chain employs TRBV13 and TRBJ1-1, with 8 bases lining up with TRBD1. The CDR3 is 15 amino acids. J lost 4 bases, V lost 5 bases, and 9 bases had no gene match. In germline, CDR1 is PRHDT, CDR2 FYEKMQ (reference sequence). The CDR3 loop is CASSPWTGKSTEAFF. The CDR3 coding sequence is TGTGCCAGCAGCCCTTGGACAGGGAAGAGCACTGAAGCTTTCTTT. The full variable domain, in which reference TRBV13 and TRBJ1-1 provide the parts outside the CDR3, is AAGVIQSPRHLIKEKRETATLKCYPIPRHDTVYWYQQGPGQDPQFLISFYEKMQSDKGSIPDRFSAQQFSDYHSELNMSSLELGDSALYFCASSPWTGKSTEAFFGQGTRLTVV.

This clonotype has ten or more counts. This chain links TRBV28 with TRBJ1-6, with D unresolved. The germline gives CDR1 MDHEN, CDR2 SYDVKM. V was shortened by 1 base and J by 6 bases, with 4 bases between the two germline ends. The CDR3 has 13 amino acids. CDR3 DNA: TGTGCCAGCAGTTTATTTGGTAATTCACCCCTCCACTTT. Its translation: CASSLFGNSPLHF.

This clonotype was recorded once. This CDR3 is missing its conserved last phenylalanine or tryptophan, likely due to a read error. The DNA is omitted, as the CDR3 cannot be located on it reliably, and the CDR3 follows TCRdb's listing. The chain links TRBV6-1 to TRBJ2-5; the D segment call TRBD1 is taken from the table without a DNA check. The CDR3 length equals 10 residues, ends included. Germline CDR1 and CDR2: MNHNS and SASEGT. The CDR3 reads CASSRTGRNT.

The table lists this clonotype with many counts. The rearrangement uses TRBV12-5 and TRBJ2-5; tentatively, D is TRBD1 (5 bases). V was clipped by 1 base and J by 5 bases, with 23 bases between them. This CDR3 comprises 18 residues. Per germline, CDR1 LGHNT and CDR2 FRNRAP. The CDR3 here is CASGLADPRWGPRETQYF. CDR3 DNA sequence: TGTGCTAGTGGTTTGGCGGACCCACGCTGGGGCCCTAGGGAGACCCAGTACTTC.

This clonotype was observed at least ten times. The chain has TRBV5-8 and TRBJ1-5; no firm D call. The V and J ends lost 0 bases and 5 bases respectively, with 12 bases between them. The CDR3 is 15 residues long. CDR1 and CDR2 from the germline V gene are SGHTS and YDEGEE. As DNA, the CDR3 is TGTGCCAGCAGCTTGGAAGGTTTGGGGTATCAGCCCCAGCATTTT. Its translation: CASSLEGLGYQPQHF.

This clonotype was counted ten times or more. The CDR3: CASSYRDRGPEAFF. CDR3 nucleotides: TGTGCCAGCAGCTACCGGGACAGGGGTCCTGAAGCTTTCTTT. The V gene is TRBV7-9, the J gene TRBJ1-1, with TRBD1 identical over 10 bases. The length of the CDR3 is 14 residues. The germline gives CDR1 SEHNR, CDR2 FQNEAQ (reference sequence). V shed 4 bases, J shed 6 bases, and the junction held 5 bases outside the gene matches.

The chain uses TRBV7-9 and TRBJ2-1; 10 nucleotides line up with TRBD1. Germline loops: CDR1 SEHNR, CDR2 FQNEAQ (reference sequence). Losses at the gene ends were 5 bases for V and 7 bases for J; bases not matched to a gene: 5. This CDR3 comprises 14 residues. The CDR3 reads CASSRDRGVNEQFF. For the CDR3, the DNA is TGTGCCAGCAGCCGGGACAGGGGAGTTAATGAGCAGTTCTTC. The full variable domain, rest sourced from reference TRBV7-9 and TRBJ2-1, is DTGVSQNPRHKITKRGQNVTFRCDPISEHNRLYWYRQTLGQGPEFLTYFQNEAQLEKSRLLSDRFSAERPKGSFSTLEIQRTEQGDSAMYLCASSRDRGVNEQFFGPGTRLTVL.

The table lists this clonotype with many counts. The V and J genes are TRBV20-1 and TRBJ2-7; possible D gene TRBD2, 5 bases. The CDR3 length is 12 residues. Deletions cut 6 bases from V and 3 bases from J, with 12 bases between. Germline assignment: CDR1 DFQATT and CDR2 SNEGSKA (reference sequence). The CDR3 reads CSATTNHYEQYF. CDR3 in DNA: TGCAGTGCCACGACTAACCACTACGAGCAGTACTTC.

This clonotype was detected a few times. The chain couples TRBV27 to TRBJ1-1; D ambiguous. CDR3 length equals 14 residues. Germline values: CDR1 MNHEY, CDR2 SMNVEV (reference sequence). Trimming pared 5 bases from V and 1 base from J, leaving 11 bases between. The CDR3: CASSLIERNTEAFF. DNA for the CDR3: TGTGCCAGCAGTCTCATAGAAAGGAACACTGAAGCTTTCTTT.

This clonotype has at least ten counts. V is TRBV20-1 and J is TRBJ2-7; D not certain. The germline V gene has CDR1 DFQATT and CDR2 SNEGSKA (reference sequence). This CDR3 region has 14 residues. With 3 bases removed from V and 2 bases from J, the gap between germline ends came to 14 bases. This chain's CDR3 is CSASPPSVPYEQYF. In nucleotides, the CDR3 is TGCAGTGCTAGTCCCCCCAGCGTACCCTACGAGCAGTACTTC.

This clonotype has a handful of counts. A read error may be the cause here, since a much bigger clone is one base away. V is TRBV6-1 and J is TRBJ2-5; the D gene is possibly TRBD2 (7 bases). Germline V gene sequence: CDR1 MNHNS, CDR2 SASEGT. This CDR3 contains 14 residues. The CDR3 region is CASILGGGKETQHF. The CDR3 DNA follows: TGTGCCAGCATCCTAGGGGGGGGGAAAGAGACCCAGCACTTC.

Sample share makes this clonotype medium-sized. The chain recombines TRBV10-2 with TRBJ1-5; 8 bases line up with TRBD1. CDR3 size: 12 residues. V was clipped by 6 bases and J by 5 bases; unmatched bases: 0. Germline V lookup: CDR1 WSHSY, CDR2 SAAADI. The CDR3 is CASRQGDQPQHF. The CDR3 DNA sequence: TGCGCCAGCAGACAGGGGGATCAGCCCCAGCATTTT.

Details on this clonotype: A single base separates this from a much larger clone, so it may be a read error. The chain recombines TRBV7-4 with TRBJ2-1; D possibly corresponds to TRBD2 (6 bases). Germline V gene lookup returns CDR1 SGHVT and CDR2 SQSDAQ. The V end lost 6 bases, the J end lost 5 bases, and 20 bases lay between the germline ends. CDR3 length: 16 residues. The CDR3 DNA reads as TGTGCCAGCAGTTTTAGGGCGGGGCGGGGAGACAATGAGCAGTTCTTC. Amino acid sequence: CASSFRAGRGDNEQFF.

On this clonotype: The CDR3 carries no conserved terminal phenylalanine or tryptophan, so it likely arises from a read error. This rearrangement joins TRBV2 to TRBJ1-1; a weak D match, TRBD1 (6 bases). V was clipped by 8 bases and J by 4 bases, with 20 bases between them. Per germline, CDR1 SNHLY and CDR2 FYNNEI. The CDR3 consists of 15 residues. DNA for the CDR3: TGTGCCAGCTACCTAGCGGTCGGGGGGCCCACTGAAGCTTTCCTT. Translating it yields CASYLAVGGPTEAFL.

This clonotype has ten or more counts. The chain carries TRBV21-1 and TRBJ2-7. TRBV21-1 is classified as a pseudogene. This CDR3 has 13 amino acids. In DNA, the CDR3 is TGTGCCAGCAGCAAAGAGTCGGGCATCGAGCAGTACTTC. The encoded protein is CASSKESGIEQYF.

The chain joins TRBV12-3 or TRBV12-4 to TRBJ2-5; D gene ambiguous. There are 10 residues in the CDR3. Trimming left V 8 bases short and J 1 base short, with 2 bases between. In DNA, the CDR3 is TGTGCCAGCGGCCAAGAGACCCAGTACTTC. Translating it yields CASGQETQYF.

This clonotype has only a few counts. The chain is built from TRBV3-1 and TRBJ1-1; D gene unclear. Germline V CDR1 and CDR2: LGHDT, YNNKEL (reference sequence). Trimming took 5 bases from V and 2 from J, leaving 12 bases between them. This CDR3 contains 14 residues. CDR3: CASSTVGSNTEAFF. For the CDR3, the DNA is TGTGCCAGCAGCACGGTTGGCAGCAACACTGAAGCTTTCTTT.

The rearrangement links TRBV19 to TRBJ2-7, with D hard to call. Germline V gene sequence: CDR1 LNHDA, CDR2 SQIVND (reference sequence). Trimming removed 4 bases at V and 4 bases at J, with 20 bases between. The CDR3 runs to 16 residues. CDR3 DNA: TGTGCCAGTAGTAGCAGCCAAGATTACCTCGGATACGAGCAGTACTTC. Protein product: CASSSSQDYLGYEQYF.